Following are 24 T cell receptor beta chains from one sample sequenced in a study of regulatory T cells in long-lasting Graves disease. Indicated time point: newly diagnosed GD, antithyroid drugs for less than 3 months. The TCR library was made from RNA extracted from PBMCs. Arm-PCR of CDR3 regions and iRepertoire HTBI primers were used to build TCR beta libraries. A single record per CDR3 protein comes from TCRdb applying MiXCR to the multiplex PCR reads. The top ten clones hold over 9% of a sample with approximately 470,000 distinct CDR3 sequences, roughly 16% of them seen once. A further study also used this sample, focusing on T cells in Graves' hyperthyroidism and ophthalmopathy.

The source material was peripheral blood mononuclear cells (PBMCs), sampled at new diagnosis, from a patient treated with antithyroid drugs. All receptors come from a man in his forties with Graves disease.

The chain links TRBV5-1 to TRBJ1-4; possibly TRBD1 for D (5 bases). CDR1 and CDR2 from the germline V gene are SGHRS and YFSETQ. V was pared by 4 bases and J by 6 bases, with 13 bases between. This CDR3 is 14 amino acids long. The CDR3 DNA follows: TGCGCCAGCAGCCAAGAGACAGTAGATGAAAAACTGTTTTTT. Its protein is CASSQETVDEKLFF.

This clonotype was detected ten times or more. The CDR3 is CASSPPRAASGMNEQFF. CDR3 DNA sequence: TGTGCCAGCTCACCACCGAGGGCGGCTAGCGGGATGAATGAGCAGTTCTTC. This chain connects TRBV18 to TRBJ2-1, with 9 bases aligning to TRBD2. Germline-derived CDR1 and CDR2 are KGHSH and LQKENI. This CDR3 spans 17 amino acids. V was clipped by 0 bases and J by 7 bases; unmatched bases: 10.

J is TRBJ2-1 and V is TRBV6-5, with D unclear. Germline assignment: CDR1 MNHEY and CDR2 SVGAGI. The V end was cut by 2 bases, the J end by 13 bases, with 6 bases between. This CDR3 has 10 residues. The CDR3 region has the DNA TGTGCCAGCAGTTACCCGGACCAGTTCTTC. Protein: CASSYPDQFF.

This clonotype was observed at least ten times. CDR3 DNA sequence: TGCGCCAGCAGCTTGGGTTTAGCGGGGGTGGAGGAGTTCTTC. Translated, it gives CASSLGLAGVEEFF. J is TRBJ2-1 and V is TRBV5-1; 9 positions match TRBD2. Germline CDR1 is SGHRS and CDR2 is YFSETQ. V was clipped by 0 bases and J by 14 bases; unmatched bases: 9. This CDR3 is built from 14 residues.

The rearrangement links TRBV7-9 to TRBJ2-1; 8 nucleotides agree with TRBD2. Germline CDR1 reads SEHNR; CDR2 reads FQNEAQ (reference sequence). The CDR3 is 13 residues long. The ends lost 5 bases at V and 5 bases at J; junction bases unmatched: 2. DNA for the CDR3: TGTGCCAGCAGCCAAGCGGGAGACAATGAGCAGTTCTTC. Translation gives CASSQAGDNEQFF.

The chain is built from TRBV6-5 and TRBJ2-2; D ambiguous. Germline V gene sequence: CDR1 MNHEY, CDR2 SVGAGI. Trimming took off 0 bases at V and 5 bases at J, with 4 bases between the two ends. The CDR3 is 13 amino acids. The CDR3 coding sequence is TGTGCCAGCAGTTACTCGAGAACCGGGGAGCTGTTTTTT. Protein product: CASSYSRTGELFF.

This clonotype was counted at least ten times. This chain connects TRBV6-1 to TRBJ2-5; TRBD1 matches 7 bases. The V gene's germline CDR1 is MNHNS and CDR2 SASEGT. The CDR3 is 15 amino acids. V shed 2 bases and J 2 bases; nucleotides not matched to a gene: 5. The chain's CDR3 is CASSEIGTVQETQYF. The CDR3 DNA is TGTGCCAGCAGTGAAATAGGGACAGTTCAAGAGACCCAGTACTTC.

This clonotype was detected many times. V is TRBV28 and J is TRBJ1-6, with 7 nucleotides matching TRBD1. This CDR3 has 15 amino acids. J was trimmed by 7 bases and V by 5 bases; bases with no gene match: 8. Germline V gene lookup returns CDR1 MDHEN and CDR2 SYDVKM. The CDR3 bases are TGTGCCAGCAGTGACCCGGGACAGTTCAATTCACCCCTCCACTTT. Its protein product is CASSDPGQFNSPLHF.

The chain employs TRBV18 and TRBJ2-7; 11 nucleotides agree with TRBD2. V was clipped by 3 bases and J by 1 base; unmatched bases: 2. This CDR3 contains 15 residues. Germline V lookup: CDR1 KGHSH, CDR2 LQKENI. CDR3 in DNA: TGTGCCAGCTCACCGGGACTAGCGGATTCCTACGAGCAGTACTTC. Translation gives CASSPGLADSYEQYF.

This clonotype was seen many times. The chain joins TRBV29-1 to TRBJ1-1; a possible D gene is TRBD1 (5 bases). V was cut by 7 bases and J by 1 base, with 10 bases left in between. Germline V gene data show CDR1 as SQVTM and CDR2 as ANQGSEA. The CDR3 length is 12 residues. The CDR3 nucleotides are TGCAGCGGGATTACAGGGAACACTGAAGCTTTCTTT. This codes for CSGITGNTEAFF. The full variable domain, in which reference TRBV29-1 and TRBJ1-1 provide the parts outside the CDR3, is SAVISQKPSRDICQRGTSLTIQCQVDSQVTMMFWYRQQPGQSLTLIATANQGSEATYESGFVIDKFPISRPNLTFSTLTVSNMSPEDSSIYLCSGITGNTEAFFGQGTRLTVV.

In its sample, this clonotype was seen many times. This rearrangement joins TRBV6-2 or TRBV6-3 to TRBJ1-2, with TRBD1 identical over 8 bases. After removal of 5 bases from V and 5 bases from J, the junction contained 4 bases not matched to a gene. Per the germline V gene, CDR1 is MNHEY and CDR2 is SVGEGT. The CDR3 runs to 13 residues. CDR3 residues: CASSGTGRYGYTF. For the CDR3, the DNA is TGTGCCAGCAGTGGGACAGGCCGATATGGCTACACCTTC.

The chain recombines TRBV12-3 or TRBV12-4 with TRBJ1-3; D not certain. Trimming pared 7 bases from V and 7 bases from J, leaving 11 bases between. The CDR3 loop spans 12 amino acids. CDR3 loop: CASNAAGNTIYF. CDR3 DNA: TGTGCCAGCAACGCGGCGGGGAACACCATATATTTT.

This clonotype was counted a few times. The rearrangement joins TRBV10-3 to TRBJ2-7; 11 nucleotides line up with TRBD2. The V gene end was trimmed by 6 bases and the J gene end by 2 bases; junction bases not matched to a gene: 3. The germline CDR1 and CDR2 sequences are ENHRY and SYGVKD. CDR3 length equals 14 residues. The CDR3: CAIRGGLAAYEQYF. The DNA for the CDR3 is TGTGCCATCAGAGGGGGACTAGCGGCCTACGAGCAGTACTTC.

The sample holds many counts of this clonotype. This chain joins TRBV12-3 or TRBV12-4 and TRBJ2-3, with TRBD2 identical over 8 bases. The CDR3 loop spans 15 amino acids. V shed 8 bases, J shed 0 bases, and the junction held 7 bases outside the gene matches. CDR3 DNA sequence: TGTGCCAGCGGACGAATAGCGGGGAGCACAGATACGCAGTATTTT. The encoded protein is CASGRIAGSTDTQYF.

This clonotype was detected ten times or more. V gene TRBV2 combines with J gene TRBJ2-5; D may be TRBD2 (5 bases). The CDR3 contains 13 residues. The germline CDR1 and CDR2 sequences are SNHLY and FYNNEI. Trimming left V 1 base short and J 9 bases short, with 12 bases between. CDR3 protein: CASSEVGEKAQYF. Here the CDR3 DNA reads TGTGCCAGCAGTGAAGTGGGAGAGAAGGCCCAGTACTTC.

This clonotype has at least ten counts. The chain joins TRBV24-1 to TRBJ2-7; 8 nucleotides line up with TRBD1. This CDR3 spans 14 amino acids. CDR1 is KGHDR, CDR2 SFDVKD, per germline. Trimming at V came to 5 bases and at J to 6 bases, leaving 8 bases not matched to a gene. The CDR3 reads CATSGDKTGAEQYF. CDR3 DNA sequence: TGTGCCACCAGTGGGGACAAGACAGGGGCCGAGCAGTACTTC.

This clonotype showed up many times. V is TRBV28 and J is TRBJ2-1, with D perhaps matching TRBD2 (5 bases). The V and J ends lost 5 bases and 4 bases respectively, with 18 bases between them. Germline loops: CDR1 MDHEN, CDR2 SYDVKM. This CDR3 contains 16 residues. CDR3 bases: TGTGCCAGCAGTCCCGCCGGGGTTGGGGTTTACAATGAGCAGTTCTTC. Translated: CASSPAGVGVYNEQFF.

As for this clonotype: A read error may be the cause here, since a much bigger clone is one base away. The chain is built from TRBV28 and TRBJ2-1; D gene uncertain. The V and J ends lost 4 bases and 6 bases respectively, with 10 bases between them. The CDR3 totals 13 residues. CDR1 and CDR2 (germline): MDHEN, SYDVKM. CDR3 in amino acids: CASSYDGVNEQFF. The CDR3, as DNA: TGTGCCAGCAGTTATGACGGAGTCAATGAGCAGTTCTTC.

With regard to this clonotype: Lacking the conserved final phenylalanine or tryptophan, this CDR3 likely reflects a read error. The chain carries TRBV2 and TRBJ1-6; TRBD1 might be the D (5 bases). Per the germline V gene, CDR1 is SNHLY and CDR2 is FYNNEI. The V and J ends lost 7 bases and 4 bases respectively, with 17 bases between them. The CDR3 loop spans 16 amino acids. The CDR3 reads CASNHQGQGYNSPLHS. The DNA for the CDR3 is TGTGCCAGCAACCATCAAGGGCAGGGATATAATTCACCCCTCCACTCT.

This clonotype turned up a few times. This sequence joins TRBV20-1 and TRBJ2-7; 10 positions agree with TRBD2. Trimming removed 7 bases from V and 6 bases from J; junction bases left unmatched: 9. The CDR3 is made up of 13 amino acids. Germline V gives CDR1 DFQATT, CDR2 SNEGSKA (reference sequence). The CDR3 sequence: CSVPGLASLEQYF. The CDR3 DNA follows: TGCAGTGTTCCGGGACTAGCGTCACTCGAGCAGTACTTC.

Notes on this clonotype: A much larger clone sits a single nucleotide away, making a read error possible. CDR3 bases: TGCAGTGCCTTGACTAGCGGGGACCAAAAGCAGTTCTTC. Translating gives CSALTSGDQKQFF. This chain joins TRBV20-1 and TRBJ2-1, with TRBD2 matching over 11 bases. Germline V gene lookup returns CDR1 DFQATT and CDR2 SNEGSKA (reference sequence). The V gene end was trimmed by 6 bases and the J gene end by 11 bases; junction bases not matched to a gene: 9. The CDR3 is made up of 13 amino acids.

This clonotype was seen at least ten times. The V and J genes are TRBV28 and TRBJ1-1; D is unclear. Germline V gene sequence: CDR1 MDHEN, CDR2 SYDVKM. The CDR3 extends over 11 amino acids. Trimming cost V 3 bases and J 8 bases, with 7 bases left between them. The CDR3 is CASSFGSEAFF. CDR3 coding DNA: TGTGCCAGCAGTTTTGGAAGCGAAGCTTTCTTT. The full variable domain, its missing parts supplied by reference TRBV28 and TRBJ1-1, is DVKVTQSSRYLVKRTGEKVFLECVQDMDHENMFWYRQDPGLGLRLIYFSYDVKMKEKGDIPEGYSVSREKKERFSLILESASTNQTSMYLCASSFGSEAFFGQGTRLTVV.

This clonotype was observed a few times. The genes are TRBV28 and TRBJ1-5; the match to TRBD1 covers 9 bases. Trimming at V came to 4 bases and at J to 6 bases, leaving 7 bases not matched to a gene. The CDR3 runs to 15 residues. In germline, CDR1 is MDHEN, CDR2 SYDVKM. The CDR3 sequence: CASSYGTGRGQPQHF. In DNA, the CDR3 is TGTGCCAGCAGTTACGGGACAGGGAGGGGTCAGCCCCAGCATTTT. Filled out from reference TRBV28 and TRBJ1-5, the complete variable domain reads DVKVTQSSRYLVKRTGEKVFLECVQDMDHENMFWYRQDPGLGLRLIYFSYDVKMKEKGDIPEGYSVSREKKERFSLILESASTNQTSMYLCASSYGTGRGQPQHFGDGTRLSIL.

This clonotype showed up just a few times. This clone may be a read error of a much larger clone one base away. The V call is TRBV20-1, the J call TRBJ2-7, with 7 bases fitting TRBD2. With 0 bases clipped from V and 3 bases from J, the junction kept 14 bases outside the gene matches. The CDR3 length is 17 residues. The germline V gene encodes CDR1 DFQATT and CDR2 SNEGSKA (reference sequence). DNA of the CDR3: TGCAGTGCTAGAGATGGGGACGGGTTGTGGGAGGGCTACGAGCAGTACTTC. Its translation: CSARDGDGLWEGYEQYF.